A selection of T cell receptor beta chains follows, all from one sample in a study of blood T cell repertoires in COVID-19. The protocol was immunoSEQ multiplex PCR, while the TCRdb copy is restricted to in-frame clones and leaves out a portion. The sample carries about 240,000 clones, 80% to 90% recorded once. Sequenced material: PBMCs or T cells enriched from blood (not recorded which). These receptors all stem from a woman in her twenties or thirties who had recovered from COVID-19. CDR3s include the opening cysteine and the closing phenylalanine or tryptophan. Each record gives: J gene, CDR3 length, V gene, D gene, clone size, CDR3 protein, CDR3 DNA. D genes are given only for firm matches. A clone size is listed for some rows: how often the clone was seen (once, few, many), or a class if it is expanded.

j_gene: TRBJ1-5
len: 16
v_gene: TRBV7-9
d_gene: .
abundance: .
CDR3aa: CASSITGQGSNQPQHF
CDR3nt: TGTGCCAGCAGCATTACAGGGCAAGGGAGCAATCAGCCCCAGCATTTT

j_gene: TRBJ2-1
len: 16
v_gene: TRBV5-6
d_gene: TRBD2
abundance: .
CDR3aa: CASSLGLAGGSPEQFF
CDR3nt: TGTGCCAGCAGCTTAGGACTAGCGGGAGGAAGCCCTGAGCAGTTCTTC

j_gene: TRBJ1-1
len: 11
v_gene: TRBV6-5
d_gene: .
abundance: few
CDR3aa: CASYLSTVAFF
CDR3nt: TGTGCCAGCTATCTAAGCACGGTAGCTTTCTTT

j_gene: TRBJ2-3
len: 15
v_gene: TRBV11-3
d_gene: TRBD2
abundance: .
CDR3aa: CASSRGLASTDTQYF
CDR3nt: TGTGCCAGCAGCCGAGGACTAGCGAGCACAGATACGCAGTATTTT

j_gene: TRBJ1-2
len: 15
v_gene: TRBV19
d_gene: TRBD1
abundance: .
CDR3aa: CASSKGQAAYYGYTF
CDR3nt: TGTGCCAGTAGTAAAGGACAGGCAGCCTATTATGGCTACACCTTC

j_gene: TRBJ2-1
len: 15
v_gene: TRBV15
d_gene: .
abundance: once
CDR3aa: CATSRDRGSYNEQFF
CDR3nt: TGTGCCACCAGCAGAGATAGAGGTTCTTACAATGAGCAGTTCTTC

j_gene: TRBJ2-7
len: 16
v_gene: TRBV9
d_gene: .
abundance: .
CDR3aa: CASSVGRLAPTYEQYF
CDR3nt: TGTGCCAGCAGCGTAGGGAGGCTAGCTCCGACCTACGAGCAGTACTTC

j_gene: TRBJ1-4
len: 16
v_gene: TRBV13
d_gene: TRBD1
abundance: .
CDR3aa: CASSFRIRDSNEKLFF
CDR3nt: TGTGCCAGCAGCTTTCGTATTAGGGACAGCAATGAAAAACTGTTTTTT

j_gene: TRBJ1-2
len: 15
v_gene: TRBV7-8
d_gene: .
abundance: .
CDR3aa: CASSFTDGNREGYTF
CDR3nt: TGTGCCAGCAGCTTCACAGACGGAAACAGAGAGGGCTACACCTTC

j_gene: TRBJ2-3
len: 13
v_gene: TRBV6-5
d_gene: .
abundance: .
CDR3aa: CASRILGGDTQYF
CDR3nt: TGTGCCAGCAGGATCCTCGGGGGAGATACGCAGTATTTT

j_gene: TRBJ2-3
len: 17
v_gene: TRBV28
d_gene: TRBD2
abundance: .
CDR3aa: CASSLLASGYSTDTQYF
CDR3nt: TGTGCCAGCAGTTTGTTGGCTAGCGGCTATAGCACAGATACGCAGTATTTT

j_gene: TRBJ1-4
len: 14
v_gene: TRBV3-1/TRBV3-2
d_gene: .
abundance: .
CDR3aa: CASSQGATNEKLFF
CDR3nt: TGTGCCAGCAGCCAGGGGGCGACTAATGAAAAACTGTTTTTT

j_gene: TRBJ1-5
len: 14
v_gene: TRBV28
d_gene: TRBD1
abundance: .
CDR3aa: CASVRTGWNQPQHF
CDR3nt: TGTGCCAGCGTAAGGACAGGGTGGAATCAGCCCCAGCATTTT

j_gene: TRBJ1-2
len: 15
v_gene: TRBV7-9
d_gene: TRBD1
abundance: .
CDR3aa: CASSEGTGATYGYTF
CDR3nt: TGTGCCAGCAGCGAGGGGACAGGGGCGACCTATGGCTACACCTTC

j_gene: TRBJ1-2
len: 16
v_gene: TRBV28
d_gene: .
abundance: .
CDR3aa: CASSLGGSPANYGYTF
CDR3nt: TGTGCCAGCAGTTTAGGGGGCAGCCCAGCTAACTATGGCTACACCTTC

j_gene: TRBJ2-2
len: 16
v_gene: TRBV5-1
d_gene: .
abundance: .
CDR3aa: CASSSRELQNTGELFF
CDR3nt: TGCGCCAGCAGCTCCCGCGAGCTGCAGAACACCGGGGAGCTGTTTTTT

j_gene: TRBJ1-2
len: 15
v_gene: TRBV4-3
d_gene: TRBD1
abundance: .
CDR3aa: CASSQDGTVDYGYTF
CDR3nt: TGCGCCAGCAGCCAAGACGGGACAGTCGATTATGGCTACACCTTC

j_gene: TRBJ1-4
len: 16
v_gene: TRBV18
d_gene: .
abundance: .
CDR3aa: CASSPTVGQSNEKLFF
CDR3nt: TGTGCCAGCTCACCGACAGTCGGTCAATCTAATGAAAAACTGTTTTTT

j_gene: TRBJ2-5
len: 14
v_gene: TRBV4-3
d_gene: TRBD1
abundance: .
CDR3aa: CASSPTGYFETQYF
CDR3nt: TGCGCCAGCAGCCCGACAGGGTATTTCGAGACCCAGTACTTC

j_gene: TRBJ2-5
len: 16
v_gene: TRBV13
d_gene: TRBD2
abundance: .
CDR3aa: CASSDTGTSGRETQYF
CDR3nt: TGTGCCAGCAGCGATACGGGGACTAGCGGGAGGGAGACCCAGTACTTC

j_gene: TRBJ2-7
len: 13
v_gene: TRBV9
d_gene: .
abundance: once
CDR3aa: CASSTGGGLEQYF
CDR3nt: TGTGCCAGCAGCACAGGGGGAGGGTTGGAGCAGTACTTC

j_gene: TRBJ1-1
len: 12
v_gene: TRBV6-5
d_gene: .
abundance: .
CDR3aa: CASKTGATEAFF
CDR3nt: TGTGCCTCAAAAACTGGGGCCACTGAAGCTTTCTTT

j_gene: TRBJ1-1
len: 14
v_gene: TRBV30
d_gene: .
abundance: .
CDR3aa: CAWSAGPLNTEAFF
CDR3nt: TGTGCCTGGAGCGCGGGTCCCCTGAACACTGAAGCTTTCTTT

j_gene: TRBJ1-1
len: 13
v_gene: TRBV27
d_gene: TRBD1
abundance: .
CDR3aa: CASSPTGGLEAFF
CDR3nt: TGTGCCAGCAGTCCGACAGGGGGCCTTGAAGCTTTCTTT

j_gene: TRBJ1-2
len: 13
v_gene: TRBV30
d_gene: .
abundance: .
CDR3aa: CAWSVRQGDGYTF
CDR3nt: TGTGCCTGGAGTGTACGGCAGGGTGACGGCTACACCTTC

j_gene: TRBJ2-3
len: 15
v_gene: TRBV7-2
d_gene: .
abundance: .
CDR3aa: CASSFRDTYTDTQYF
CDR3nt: TGTGCCAGCAGCTTCCGGGACACATACACAGATACGCAGTATTTT

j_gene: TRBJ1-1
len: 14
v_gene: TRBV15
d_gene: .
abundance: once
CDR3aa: CATSRDVRDSEAFF
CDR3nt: TGTGCCACCAGCAGAGATGTCCGAGACAGTGAAGCTTTCTTT

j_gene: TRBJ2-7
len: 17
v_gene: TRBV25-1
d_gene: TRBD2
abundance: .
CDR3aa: CASSDAPSLAGRYEQYF
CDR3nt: TGTGCCAGCAGCGACGCGCCCTCTCTAGCGGGAAGGTACGAGCAGTACTTC

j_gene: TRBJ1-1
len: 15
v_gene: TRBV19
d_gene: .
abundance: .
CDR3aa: CASSSSGVPGAEAFF
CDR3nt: TGTGCCAGTAGTTCCTCAGGGGTTCCAGGGGCTGAAGCTTTCTTT

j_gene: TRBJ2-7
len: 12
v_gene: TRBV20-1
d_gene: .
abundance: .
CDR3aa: CSASPSGLSEGF
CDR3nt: TGCAGTGCTAGTCCCTCCGGACTAAGCGAGGGCTTC

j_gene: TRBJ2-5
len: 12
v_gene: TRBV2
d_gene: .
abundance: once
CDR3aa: CASRGLQETQYF
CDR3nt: TGTGCCAGCAGGGGGCTACAAGAGACCCAGTACTTC

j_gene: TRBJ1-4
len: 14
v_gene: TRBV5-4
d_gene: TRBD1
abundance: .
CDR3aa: CASSSYGTEGKLFF
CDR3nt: TGTGCCAGCAGCTCTTACGGGACAGAGGGAAAACTGTTTTTT

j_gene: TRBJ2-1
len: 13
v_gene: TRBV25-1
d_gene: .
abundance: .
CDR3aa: CASSEYRYNEQFF
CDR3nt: TGTGCCAGCAGTGAATACAGGTATAATGAGCAGTTCTTC

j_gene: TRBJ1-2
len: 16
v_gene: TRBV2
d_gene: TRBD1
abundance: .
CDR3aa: CASSEDGGTGVFGYTF
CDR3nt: TGTGCCAGCAGTGAAGACGGCGGGACAGGGGTCTTTGGCTACACCTTC

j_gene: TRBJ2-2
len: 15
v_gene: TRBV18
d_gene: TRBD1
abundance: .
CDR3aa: CASSPRTGTTGELFF
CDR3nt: TGTGCCAGCTCCCCCAGGACAGGAACCACCGGGGAGCTGTTTTTT

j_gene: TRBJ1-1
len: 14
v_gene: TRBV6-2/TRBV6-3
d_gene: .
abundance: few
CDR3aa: CASSYSGLYTEAFF
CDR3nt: TGTGCCAGCAGTTACTCGGGACTGTACACTGAAGCTTTCTTT

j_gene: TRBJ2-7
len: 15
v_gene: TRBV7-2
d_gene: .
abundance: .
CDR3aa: CASSLVSPGPYEQYF
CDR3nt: TGTGCCAGCAGCTTAGTTAGTCCAGGTCCCTACGAGCAGTACTTC

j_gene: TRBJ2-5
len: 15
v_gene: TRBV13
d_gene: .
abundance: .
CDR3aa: CASSQVGTGQETQYF
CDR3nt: TGTGCCAGCAGCCAGGTGGGCACAGGCCAAGAGACCCAGTACTTC

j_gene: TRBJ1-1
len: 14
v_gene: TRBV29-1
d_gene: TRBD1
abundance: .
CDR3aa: CSVSTGGSLTEAFF
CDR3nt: TGCAGCGTTTCGACAGGGGGATCTCTTACTGAAGCTTTCTTT

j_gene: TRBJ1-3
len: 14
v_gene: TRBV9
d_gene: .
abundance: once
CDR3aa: CASSPDISGNTIYF
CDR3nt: TGTGCCAGCAGCCCGGACATCTCTGGAAACACCATATATTTT

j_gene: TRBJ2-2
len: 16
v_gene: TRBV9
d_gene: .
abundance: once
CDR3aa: CASSVNPSANTGELFF
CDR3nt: TGTGCCAGCAGCGTAAACCCTAGTGCGAACACCGGGGAGCTGTTTTTT

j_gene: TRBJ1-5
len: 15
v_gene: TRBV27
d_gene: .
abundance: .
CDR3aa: CASSLSRGRVQPQHF
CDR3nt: TGTGCCAGCAGTTTATCGCGGGGTAGGGTTCAGCCCCAGCATTTT

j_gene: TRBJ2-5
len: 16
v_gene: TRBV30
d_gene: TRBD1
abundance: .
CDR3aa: CAWSVPTGSQWETQYF
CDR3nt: TGTGCCTGGAGTGTACCGACAGGGTCTCAATGGGAGACCCAGTACTTC

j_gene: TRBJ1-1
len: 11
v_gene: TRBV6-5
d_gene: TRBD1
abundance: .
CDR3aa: CATTGVTEAFF
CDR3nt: TGTGCCACGACAGGGGTCACTGAAGCTTTCTTT

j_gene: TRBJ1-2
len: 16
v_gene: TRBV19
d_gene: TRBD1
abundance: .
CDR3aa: CASSIEPRGQVYGYTF
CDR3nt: TGTGCCAGTAGTATAGAACCCAGGGGGCAGGTCTATGGCTACACCTTC